What follows are 10 T cell receptor beta chains derived from one specimen sequenced in a study of T cells after posttransplantation cyclophosphamide. The assay was immunoSEQ multiplex PCR, and TCRdb's table has in-frame clones only and misses some. The table has about 22,000 clones, approximately 71% seen once. The sequenced sample consisted of memory CD4+ T cells sorted from PBMCs. The source is a woman aged 55-70 years in good health, CMV-negative, and a related stem cell transplant donor.

Only one count was recorded for this clone. V and J are TRBV5-1 and TRBJ2-7; 9 bases map to TRBD1. Germline-derived CDR1 and CDR2 are SGHRS and YFSETQ. J lost 9 bases, V lost 0 bases, and 7 bases had no gene match. The length of the CDR3 is 14 residues. CDR3 sequence (DNA): TGCGCCAGCAGCTTGGGGGACAGGGTGACCCGGCAGTACTTC. It is translated as CASSLGDRVTRQYF. The whole variable domain, remainder taken from reference TRBV5-1 and TRBJ2-7, is KAGVTQTPRYLIKTRGQQVTLSCSPISGHRSVSWYQQTPGQGLQFLFEYFSETQRNKGNFPGRFSGRQFSNSRSEMNVSTLELGDSALYLCASSLGDRVTRQYFGPGTRLTVT.

CDR3 amino acids: CASSSGVASSYNEQFF. The CDR3 DNA sequence: TGTGCCAGCAGCTCCGGGGTAGCCAGCTCCTACAATGAGCAGTTCTTC. The chain couples TRBV11-2 to TRBJ2-1; D might be TRBD2 (5 bases). V shed 4 bases and J shed 0 bases, with 13 bases lying between them. CDR1 and CDR2 (germline): SGHAT, FQNNGV. The CDR3 is made up of 16 amino acids.

The V call is TRBV5-1, the J call TRBJ1-2; D is possibly TRBD1 (5 bases). CDR3 length equals 12 residues. Trimming took 7 bases from V and 6 from J, leaving 13 bases between them. From germline, CDR1 is SGHRS and CDR2 YFSETQ. In DNA, the CDR3 is TGCGCCAGCGGAGGGTCGGGGCATGGCTACACCTTC. Translated: CASGGSGHGYTF. The whole variable domain, remainder taken from reference TRBV5-1 and TRBJ1-2, is KAGVTQTPRYLIKTRGQQVTLSCSPISGHRSVSWYQQTPGQGLQFLFEYFSETQRNKGNFPGRFSGRQFSNSRSEMNVSTLELGDSALYLCASGGSGHGYTFGSGTRLTVV.

CDR3 DNA: TGTGCCAGTAGTATCGGGTCAGGGCCAATGAACACTGAAGCTTTCTTT. This sequence encodes CASSIGSGPMNTEAFF. The rearrangement uses TRBV19 and TRBJ1-1; D may be TRBD1 (5 bases). The CDR3 is 16 residues long. Germline CDR1 is LNHDA and CDR2 is SQIVND (reference sequence). V gave up 3 bases and J gave up 0 bases, with 14 bases separating them.

The CDR3 coding sequence is TGTGCCAGCAGCCACACAGGGGTGTTCACTGAAGCTTTCTTT. Its protein is CASSHTGVFTEAFF. The chain links TRBV7-8 to TRBJ1-1; 7 bases fit TRBD1. CDR1 SGHVS and CDR2 FQNEAQ come from the germline V gene. The V gene end was trimmed by 5 bases and the J gene end by 4 bases; junction bases not matched to a gene: 7. This CDR3 is 14 amino acids long.

This clone was counted only a few times. V and J are TRBV5-6 and TRBJ2-2; D unclear. The germline V gene has CDR1 SGHDT and CDR2 YYEEEE. The V and J ends lost 4 bases and 5 bases respectively, with 9 bases between them. The CDR3 loop spans 13 amino acids. CDR3 residues: CASSNQWTGELFF. The CDR3, as DNA: TGTGCCAGCAGCAACCAGTGGACCGGGGAGCTGTTTTTT. Combining the CDR3 with reference TRBV5-6 and TRBJ2-2 gives the whole variable domain DAGVTQSPTHLIKTRGQQVTLRCSPKSGHDTVSWYQQALGQGPQFIFQYYEEEERQRGNFPDRFSGHQFPNYSSELNVNALLLGDSALYLCASSNQWTGELFFGEGSRLTVL.

The rearrangement uses TRBV6-6 and TRBJ2-4; 7 nucleotides line up with TRBD1. CDR1 and CDR2 from the germline V gene are MNHNY and SVGAGI (reference sequence). CDR3 length equals 14 residues. The trim removed 4 bases at V and 5 bases at J, leaving 5 bases unmatched. CDR3 loop: CASSLRQGQNIQYF. The CDR3 nucleotides are TGTGCCAGCAGTTTGAGACAGGGCCAAAACATTCAGTACTTC.

The rearrangement joins TRBV6-6 to TRBJ2-1, with 9 positions matching TRBD1. The CDR3 runs to 13 residues. V gave up 6 bases and J gave up 3 bases; unmatched junction bases: 0. Germline loops: CDR1 MNHNY, CDR2 SVGAGI (reference sequence). The CDR3 bases are TGTGCCAGCAGGACAGGGGGCTACAATGAGCAGTTCTTC. It codes for CASRTGGYNEQFF.

The chain links TRBV27 to TRBJ2-1; TRBD2 agrees at 11 bases. Germline trimming cut 2 bases from V and 9 bases from J; bases unmatched to any gene: 6. CDR1 and CDR2 (germline): MNHEY, SMNVEV (reference sequence). CDR3 length equals 15 residues. The CDR3 reads CASSLTTSGMGEQFF. The CDR3 DNA reads TGTGCCAGCAGTTTAACGACTAGCGGGATGGGTGAGCAGTTCTTC.

This CDR3 is CASSPRDSDQNEQFF. The CDR3 DNA sequence: TGTGCCAGCAGCCCCCGGGACAGCGATCAAAATGAGCAGTTCTTC. The chain uses TRBV7-7 and TRBJ2-1, with TRBD1 identical over 7 bases. The CDR3 is made up of 15 amino acids. Germline-derived CDR1 and CDR2 are SSHAT and FNYEAQ (reference sequence). The trim removed 5 bases at V and 7 bases at J, leaving 11 bases unmatched.